This T cell receptor beta chain was found in a study of blood T cell repertoires in COVID-19. Study-wide background: The United States, Italy and Spain supplied acute and convalescent COVID-19 samples.

This table comes from immunoSEQ multiplex PCR, and its TCRdb copy is limited to in-frame clones, with some not included. The table includes under 250,000 clones, about 79% detected once. Germline assignment: CDR1 SNHLY and CDR2 FYNNEI. The CDR3 contains 13 residues. The V end lost 5 bases, the J end lost 2 bases, and 7 bases lay between the germline ends. Sequenced: peripheral blood. V gene TRBV2 combines with J gene TRBJ2-1; weak D call: TRBD1 (6 bases). This receptor was identified in a human donor in a cohort sampled during active COVID-19. The CDR3, as DNA: TGTGCCAGCAGTCGGGACACCTACAATGAGCAGTTCTTC. Translating gives CASSRDTYNEQFF.